This TCR beta chain was recorded in a study of T cell responses to AZD1222 COVID-19 vaccine. General study points: Spike was spanned by vaccine-associated CD4 TCRs, which were dominant at 160-218 and 743-854. Per reports, nearly half of all spike-specific TCRs target regions that are unmutated in variants. Clonal diversity may have been underestimated, and the donors were mostly white British, with more females than males.

Comments on this clone: Its antigen is unknown.

The CDR3 spans 13 residues. The V gene lost 7 bases and the J gene lost 3 bases, with 11 bases spanning the gap. Germline CDR1 reads MNHEY; CDR2 reads SVGEGT. TCRdb's table, derived via immunoSEQ multiplex PCR, lists solely in-frame clones and lacks some. The sample consists of 200,000 to 300,000 clones, 90% to 95% of them appearing once. V gene TRBV6-2 or TRBV6-3 combines with J gene TRBJ2-3; D is uncertain. The sequence derives from an adult in good health. The sample in question was peripheral blood, obtained on day 0 of AZD1222 vaccination. Here the CDR3 DNA reads TGTGCCAGCACCCCCGACGGTACAGATACGCAGTATTTT. Protein product: CASTPDGTDTQYF.